One sample yielded the 10 T cell receptor beta chains listed below, sequenced in a study of blood T cells in healthy people across ages. Primed by a sample-barcoded 5' primer and a J-beta primer mix, a second PCR proceeded for 7 to 11 cycles. A single record per CDR3 protein comes from TCRdb applying MiXCR to the 5' RACE reads. The sample lists hundreds of thousands of distinct CDR3 sequences, roughly 44% occurring once. The sequenced sample consisted of blood. Receptor source: a man aged 55-75 years in good health.

A few counts support this clonotype. The gene calls are TRBV6-2 or TRBV6-3 and TRBJ2-7; D possibly matches TRBD1 or TRBD2 (5 bases each). The CDR3 has 17 amino acids. Trimming shortened V by 4 bases and J by 1 base, and 20 bases separated the two germline ends. Germline CDR1 MNHEY, CDR2 SVGEGT. CDR3 sequence (DNA): TGTGCCAGCAGTTCCCCGCGGCCTAGTGGGACGTCCTACGAGCAGTACTTC. Translation: CASSSPRPSGTSYEQYF.

The V and J genes are TRBV4-3 and TRBJ2-3; no definite D call. Germline V gene lookup returns CDR1 LGHNA and CDR2 YSLEER. The V end lost 1 base, the J end lost 4 bases, and 9 bases lay between the germline ends. There are 14 residues in the CDR3. The DNA of the CDR3 is TGCGCCAGCAGCCAAGTTTCAGGCGCAGATACGCAGTATTTT. Translating gives CASSQVSGADTQYF.

Worth noting for this clonotype: A much larger clonotype is one base distant, so this may be a read error. V is TRBV21-1 and J is TRBJ1-6; TRBD1 reflects the table's D call only, with no check against the DNA. TRBV21-1 represents a pseudogene. The CDR3 is 16 amino acids. The DNA for the CDR3 is TGTACCAGCAGCAAAGCTCCCGCCCCGGATAATTCACCCCTCCACTTT. Its protein is CTSSKAPAPDNSPLHF.

This clonotype came up a few times. The chain employs TRBV4-3 and TRBJ2-5, with 13 bases fitting TRBD2. Germline V gene sequence: CDR1 LGHNA, CDR2 YSLEER. Unmatched junction bases numbered 12, after V lost 3 bases and J lost 5 bases. The CDR3 extends over 18 amino acids. The CDR3 region is CASSQRGLAGANEETQYF. In nucleotides, the CDR3 is TGCGCCAGCAGCCAGAGAGGACTAGCGGGGGCCAATGAGGAGACCCAGTACTTC.

This clonotype was found a few times. This chain links TRBV11-2 with TRBJ2-1; 7 bases fit TRBD2. Germline CDR1 SGHAT, CDR2 FQNNGV. CDR3 length: 17 residues. V shed 0 bases, J shed 0 bases, and the junction held 5 bases outside the gene matches. CDR3 DNA sequence: TGTGCCAGCAGCTTAGAAGGCGGGGGTAGCTCCTACAATGAGCAGTTCTTC. Translating it yields CASSLEGGGSSYNEQFF.

The chain couples TRBV7-2 to TRBJ2-7; possible D gene TRBD1, 5 bases. The CDR3 has 15 amino acids. The V end lost 7 bases, the J end lost 0 bases, and 16 bases lay between the germline ends. The V gene's germline CDR1 is SGHTA and CDR2 FQGNSA. CDR3 in amino acids: CASTYKGAVSYEQYF. The CDR3 region has the DNA TGTGCCAGCACCTATAAAGGGGCAGTCTCCTACGAGCAGTACTTC.

Turning to this clonotype: One end of the junction is discordant with germline, which a read error may explain. This chain links TRBV3-1 with TRBJ1-5, with unresolved D. Germline-derived CDR1 and CDR2 are LGHDT and YNNKEL (reference sequence). The CDR3 has 14 amino acids. CDR3 sequence (DNA): TGCGCCAGCAGCCAAGGGTCCGGGAATCAGCCCCAGCATTTT. The encoded protein is CASSQGSGNQPQHF.

The genes are TRBV27 and TRBJ1-2; tentative D call: TRBD1 (6 bases). The CDR3 totals 13 residues. Trimming shortened V by 5 bases and J by 5 bases, and 12 bases separated the two germline ends. Germline V gives CDR1 MNHEY, CDR2 SMNVEV (reference sequence). The CDR3 spells CASSAGASYGYTF. CDR3 nucleotides: TGTGCCAGCAGTGCGGGGGCAAGTTATGGCTACACCTTC.

The J gene is TRBJ2-7, the V gene TRBV2; D is ambiguous. CDR1 is SNHLY, CDR2 FYNNEI, per germline. CDR3 size: 14 residues. The V end lost 4 bases, the J end lost 7 bases, and 17 bases lay between the germline ends. The CDR3 DNA sequence: TGTGCCAGCAGTGCGGTACTTTCCTACAATGAGCAGTACTTC. Translated, it gives CASSAVLSYNEQYF. The full variable domain, completed using reference TRBV2 and TRBJ2-7, is EPEVTQTPSHQVTQMGQEVILRCVPISNHLYFYWYRQILGQKVEFLVSFYNNEISEKSEIFDDQFSVERPDGSNFTLKIRSTKLEDSAMYFCASSAVLSYNEQYFGPGTRLTVT.

This rearrangement joins TRBV6-2 or TRBV6-3 to TRBJ1-1; possible D gene TRBD1, 5 bases. The CDR3 is made up of 14 amino acids. The germline CDR1 and CDR2 sequences are MNHEY and SVGEGT. V gave up 4 bases and J gave up 6 bases, with 15 bases separating them. In DNA form, the CDR3 reads TGTGCCAGCAGTTCCCGCGGGGGTATGGCTGAAGCTTTCTTT. Its protein product is CASSSRGGMAEAFF.